This T cell receptor (beta chain) is from a study of beta chain features in type 1 diabetes. Looking at the study overall: The study examined more than 100,000,000 sorted cells across all samples.

Study-wide findings and caveats: Moderately but significantly shorter TCRB CDR3s were found in Type 1 diabetes patients in all four CD4+ subsets. Lower insertion and higher deletion counts appeared at VDJ junctions in type 1 diabetes patients. Across patients, naive, central memory and Treg TCRB repertoires exhibited apparently greater similarity than was observed across healthy donors.

Central memory, naive, regulatory and stem cell-like memory CD4+ cells were sorted by CD45RO/CCR7/CD25/CD127/CD95/CD27. Germline CDR1 and CDR2: SGDLS and YYNGEE. With 0 bases removed from V and 1 base from J, the gap between germline ends came to 20 bases. This CDR3 is built from 19 residues. Concerning this clone itself: The target antigen is unknown.

Expressed TCRB transcripts were sequenced after all isolated RNA was converted to cDNA. The table came from immunoSEQ multiplex PCR; TCRdb's copy has only in-frame clones and leaves some out. Of some 190,000 clones in the sample, approximately 8% were seen once. The chain joins TRBV9 to TRBJ2-1; a weak D match, TRBD2 (7 bases). The sample was central memory CD4+ T cells from blood. This clonotype was sampled from a middle-aged woman with type 1 diabetes. This CDR3 is CASSVGGGAGAESYNEQFF. CDR3 sequence (DNA): TGTGCCAGCAGCGTAGGGGGAGGGGCAGGGGCAGAGTCCTACAATGAGCAGTTCTTC.